This entry is about one T cell receptor (beta chain). Antigen specificity is unknown. This CDR3 is built from 16 residues. CDR1 is SGHRS, CDR2 YFSETQ, per germline. Trimming removed 4 bases from V and 1 base from J, with 17 bases in between. This sample was taken from a study of T cell responses to AZD1222 COVID-19 vaccine. At the level of the study: Recipients boosted at about 4 weeks or about 12 weeks are pooled. Study-wide results and limits: An increase in Spike-specific TCR breadth and depth was observed after two AZD1222 doses. Unmutated variant regions are reportedly targeted by nearly half of spike-specific TCRs.

Method: immunoSEQ multiplex PCR; TCRdb's copy keeps in-frame clones and lacks some. The repertoire consists of approximately 150,000 clones, with approximately 94% occurring once and the leading ten covering roughly 1.2%. This TCR was recovered from an adult in good health. V gene TRBV5-1 combines with J gene TRBJ1-2, with no clear D. The material sequenced was peripheral blood, taken on day 0 of AZD1222 vaccination. The CDR3: CASSPTGGVYNYGYTF. CDR3 sequence (DNA): TGCGCCAGCAGCCCGACCGGCGGGGTTTATAACTATGGCTACACCTTC.